The 26 T cell receptor beta chains reported below all come from one sample, sequenced in a study of T cells in Graves' hyperthyroidism and ophthalmopathy. TCR beta CDR3 regions were amplified from RNA transcripts. The TCR CDR3 was amplified in a first-round RT-PCR using the HTBI primer set. TCRdb re-called the multiplex PCR reads through MiXCR, storing one row per CDR3 protein. The profile shows some 400,000 distinct CDR3 sequences, roughly 13% of them singletons. What was sequenced was blood. These receptors were obtained from a woman aged 55-70 years with Graves' hyperthyroidism.

This clonotype has a handful of counts. This chain links TRBV5-6 with TRBJ1-1, with no clear D. Trimming cost V 4 bases and J 0 bases, with 16 bases left between them. CDR1 and CDR2 from the germline V gene are SGHDT and YYEEEE. CDR3 length equals 16 residues. The CDR3 loop is CASSPKPDRLNTEAFF. The CDR3 nucleotides are TGTGCCAGCAGCCCTAAACCCGACCGCCTGAACACTGAAGCTTTCTTT.

This clonotype was found many times. This chain uses TRBV7-2 with TRBJ1-2; the match to TRBD1 covers 7 bases. The CDR3 spans 14 residues. Germline CDR1 is SGHTA and CDR2 is FQGNSA. Trimming at V came to 5 bases and at J to 0 bases, leaving 3 bases not matched to a gene. The CDR3 DNA reads TGTGCCAGCAGCGGCGGGACAGCTAACTATGGCTACACCTTC. Amino acid sequence: CASSGGTANYGYTF.

V gene TRBV20-1 combines with J gene TRBJ2-1, with 10 bases identical to TRBD2. The CDR3 covers 18 residues. Germline V lookup: CDR1 DFQATT, CDR2 SNEGSKA (reference sequence). J was trimmed by 0 bases and V by 1 base; bases with no gene match: 9. The CDR3 protein is CSARGLAGDLSSYNEQFF. The CDR3 bases are TGCAGTGCTAGAGGTCTAGCGGGAGACCTAAGCTCCTACAATGAGCAGTTCTTC.

This clonotype was seen repeatedly, ten times or more. The chain carries TRBV14 and TRBJ1-2, with D possibly matching TRBD1 (5 bases). CDR1 SGHDN and CDR2 FVKESK come from the germline V gene. V was pared by 0 bases and J by 4 bases, with 12 bases between. This CDR3 has 15 residues. The CDR3 region is CASSQEMGRFYGYTF. CDR3 sequence (DNA): TGTGCCAGCAGCCAAGAAATGGGGCGCTTCTATGGCTACACCTTC.

At least ten counts were recorded for this clonotype. The chain carries TRBV20-1 and TRBJ1-2; D is unclear. There are 14 residues in the CDR3. The V gene lost 2 bases and the J gene lost 2 bases, with 12 bases spanning the gap. Germline V gene data show CDR1 as DFQATT and CDR2 as SNEGSKA (reference sequence). CDR3 in amino acids: CSARWEQTNYGYTF. CDR3 sequence (DNA): TGCAGTGCTAGATGGGAGCAGACAAACTATGGCTACACCTTC.

This clonotype was seen only a few times. The V gene is TRBV4-1, the J gene TRBJ2-5; TRBD2 aligns across 8 bases. CDR3 size: 16 residues. Germline assignment: CDR1 MGHRA and CDR2 YSYEKL. J lost 2 bases, V lost 2 bases, and 7 bases had no gene match. The CDR3 nucleotides read TGCGCCAGCAGCCAAAAAGCGGGAGACAAACAAGAGACCCAGTACTTC. Translated, it gives CASSQKAGDKQETQYF.

This clonotype was seen many times. The gene calls are TRBV5-1 and TRBJ2-1; D gene ambiguous. CDR3 length equals 14 residues. In germline, CDR1 is SGHRS, CDR2 YFSETQ. With 5 bases removed from V and 2 bases from J, the gap between germline ends came to 11 bases. The CDR3 DNA is TGCGCCAGCAGGGATGGAAGGGCCTACAATGAGCAGTTCTTC. Translating gives CASRDGRAYNEQFF.

This clonotype came up a few times. CDR3 coding DNA: TGCGCCAGCAGCTTGTCCTCCAGGGCCAACGTCCTGACTTTC. Its protein is CASSLSSRANVLTF. This chain joins TRBV5-1 and TRBJ2-6; D not certain. V lost 1 base, J lost 5 bases, and 7 bases lay in between. The germline CDR1 and CDR2 sequences are SGHRS and YFSETQ. This CDR3 has 14 residues.

The table lists this clonotype with many counts. The genes are TRBV2 and TRBJ2-3; the D is unclear. The length of the CDR3 is 14 residues. Germline V gene data show CDR1 as SNHLY and CDR2 as FYNNEI. V shed 4 bases and J shed 1 base, with 9 bases lying between them. This CDR3 reads CASSGLGGTDTQYF. CDR3 nucleotide sequence: TGTGCCAGCAGTGGCCTTGGAGGCACAGATACGCAGTATTTT. The entire variable domain, with the rest obtained from reference TRBV2 and TRBJ2-3, is as follows: EPEVTQTPSHQVTQMGQEVILRCVPISNHLYFYWYRQILGQKVEFLVSFYNNEISEKSEIFDDQFSVERPDGSNFTLKIRSTKLEDSAMYFCASSGLGGTDTQYFGPGTRLTVL.

This clonotype has ten or more counts. CDR3 nucleotides: TGCAGTGCTAGACTAGCGGGAGTTCGGACCGGGGAGCTGTTTTTT. Its protein product is CSARLAGVRTGELFF. The chain has TRBV20-1 and TRBJ2-2; 10 bases map to TRBD2. The CDR3 runs to 15 residues. V shed 2 bases and J 5 bases; nucleotides not matched to a gene: 5. Per germline, CDR1 DFQATT and CDR2 SNEGSKA (reference sequence).

This clonotype was seen only a few times. This chain connects TRBV24-1 to TRBJ2-4, with 9 bases lining up with TRBD1. The CDR3 loop spans 15 amino acids. The V and J ends lost 4 bases and 6 bases, in that order; junction bases with no gene match: 6. In germline, CDR1 is KGHDR, CDR2 SFDVKD. In DNA form, the CDR3 reads TGTGCCACCAGTGACCGGGGACAGGGTCTAAACATTCAGTACTTC. Encoded protein: CATSDRGQGLNIQYF.

This clonotype was detected only once. A read error is possible here, since a much larger clone lies one base away. V usage is TRBV28 and J usage is TRBJ2-2; D perhaps matches TRBD2 (6 bases). This CDR3 is built from 16 residues. Per the germline V gene, CDR1 is MDHEN and CDR2 is SYDVKM. The CDR3 is CAGSELGLTGARELFF. DNA of the CDR3: TGTGCCGGCAGTGAGTTAGGACTAACGGGAGCCCGGGAGCTGTTTTTT.

This clonotype was observed many times. This rearrangement joins TRBV3-1 to TRBJ2-1; D is unresolved. Germline CDR1 is LGHDT and CDR2 is YNNKEL (reference sequence). The CDR3 loop spans 14 amino acids. The germline V and J ends were trimmed by 0 bases and 9 bases, with 12 bases remaining between them. In DNA form, the CDR3 reads TGTGCCAGCAGCCAAGACCCTATAAAGGGTGAGCAGTTCTTC. The encoded protein is CASSQDPIKGEQFF.

V usage is TRBV18 and J usage is TRBJ2-7, with 7 bases lining up with TRBD1. Per germline, CDR1 KGHSH and CDR2 LQKENI. The trim removed 6 bases at V and 5 bases at J, leaving 7 bases unmatched. There are 13 residues in the CDR3. The CDR3 loop is CASSTGTEDEQYF. The CDR3, as DNA: TGTGCCAGCTCGACCGGGACAGAGGACGAGCAGTACTTC.

V and J are TRBV18 and TRBJ1-3; D remains unclear. CDR1 is KGHSH and CDR2 is LQKENI in the germline V gene. This CDR3 contains 17 residues. Trimming took 5 bases from V and 0 from J, leaving 17 bases between them. The CDR3 is CASSSLSHGSSGNTIYF. In DNA form, the CDR3 reads TGTGCCAGCTCATCACTCTCCCACGGGAGCTCTGGAAACACCATATATTTT.

This clonotype was observed a few times. Possible read error: a much larger clone is one base away. The CDR3, as DNA: TGTGCCAGCAACCAAGTACTAGCCTACAATGAGCAGTTCTTC. It specifies CASNQVLAYNEQFF. The chain links TRBV3-1 to TRBJ2-1; tentatively, D is TRBD2 (5 bases). This CDR3 has 14 residues. CDR1 and CDR2 from the germline V gene are LGHDT and YNNKEL (reference sequence).

This clonotype was recorded a few times. The V gene is TRBV20-1, the J gene TRBJ1-5; 8 bases map to TRBD1. Germline trimming cut 1 base from V and 2 bases from J; bases unmatched to any gene: 13. Germline V gene sequence: CDR1 DFQATT, CDR2 SNEGSKA (reference sequence). This CDR3 region has 18 residues. CDR3 loop: CSARGPGQGGRGNQPQHF. CDR3 bases: TGCAGTGCTAGAGGACCTGGACAGGGAGGTAGGGGCAATCAGCCCCAGCATTTT.

Remarks on this clonotype: It is likely a read error, because the conserved phenylalanine at the end of the CDR3 is missing. J is TRBJ2-7 and V is TRBV6-5, with D tentatively TRBD2 (5 bases). The germline V gene has CDR1 MNHEY and CDR2 SVGAGI. The V and J ends lost 2 bases and 4 bases respectively, with 15 bases between them. This CDR3 is 15 amino acids long. CDR3 coding DNA: TGTGCCAGCAGTTACGAGGGAACGGGAACTTACGAGCAGTACCTC. It yields the protein CASSYEGTGTYEQYL.

This clonotype has just a few counts. The J gene is TRBJ2-1, the V gene TRBV9; D unresolved. This CDR3 region has 16 residues. Germline-derived CDR1 and CDR2 are SGDLS and YYNGEE. V lost 1 base and J 6 bases, leaving 17 bases between the germline ends. The CDR3 reads CASSVLGGLGSNEQFF. CDR3 coding DNA: TGTGCCAGCAGCGTACTCGGCGGTCTAGGAAGCAATGAGCAGTTCTTC.

This clonotype has a handful of counts. The chain recombines TRBV7-2 with TRBJ2-7, with TRBD2 matching 12 bases. V trimming: 5 bases; J trimming: 4 bases; junction bases outside the gene matches: 15. Germline CDR1 reads SGHTA; CDR2 reads FQGNSA. This CDR3 contains 18 residues. For the CDR3, the DNA is TGTGCCAGCAGCCCCACGAGGTGGGTGACTAGCGGGAGATACGAGCAGTACTTC. Amino acids: CASSPTRWVTSGRYEQYF.

This clonotype was found many times. The chain combines TRBV12-3 or TRBV12-4 with TRBJ2-6; D gene unclear. The CDR3 spans 12 residues. V shed 11 bases and J shed 1 base, with 6 bases lying between them. The CDR3 here is CASVSGANVLTF. The CDR3 nucleotides read TGTGCCTCCGTATCTGGGGCCAACGTCCTGACTTTC.

There are many counts of this clonotype. The chain links TRBV29-1 to TRBJ1-2; TRBD1 aligns across 10 bases. The V and J ends lost 3 bases and 4 bases, in that order; junction bases with no gene match: 5. The CDR3 loop spans 14 amino acids. The germline CDR1 and CDR2 sequences are SQVTM and ANQGSEA. The CDR3 nucleotides are TGCAGCGTTGATCCGGGACAGGGGACCTATGGCTACACCTTC. The encoded protein is CSVDPGQGTYGYTF.

This clonotype was seen ten or more times. The J gene is TRBJ1-2, the V gene TRBV5-1; D is perhaps TRBD1 (6 bases). CDR1 SGHRS and CDR2 YFSETQ come from the germline V gene. Trimming pared 3 bases from V and 8 bases from J, leaving 20 bases between. CDR3 length: 15 residues. The CDR3 DNA reads TGCGCCAGCAGCTGGAATGGACAGTCAGAGGGAGGCTACACCTTC. Its translation: CASSWNGQSEGGYTF.

In its sample, this clonotype was seen a few times. The chain has TRBV27 and TRBJ1-3; D is perhaps TRBD1 (6 bases). This CDR3 is 15 amino acids long. Germline CDR1 is MNHEY and CDR2 is SMNVEV (reference sequence). Deletions cut 4 bases from V and 4 bases from J, with 14 bases between. In DNA form, the CDR3 reads TGTGCCAGCAGTTCGATGGGGGCGACGGGAAACACCATATATTTT. Protein sequence: CASSSMGATGNTIYF.

This chain uses TRBV29-1 with TRBJ2-1, with a tentative D call TRBD1 (6 bases). Between the trimmed V and J ends, which lost 4 bases and 7 bases, there was a span of 8 bases. The CDR3 extends over 11 amino acids. The germline CDR1 and CDR2 sequences are SQVTM and ANQGSEA. The CDR3 bases are TGCAGCGTTGGGCAGGGGAATGAGCAGTTCTTC. Its protein product is CSVGQGNEQFF.

This clonotype was seen ten or more times. The chain uses TRBV5-1 and TRBJ1-4; 7 positions agree with TRBD1. From germline, CDR1 is SGHRS and CDR2 YFSETQ. This CDR3 comprises 14 residues. Trimming removed 4 bases from V and 8 bases from J; junction bases left unmatched: 8. CDR3 in DNA: TGCGCCAGCAGCAAAACCGGGACAGACGAAAAACTGTTTTTT. It specifies CASSKTGTDEKLFF.